The 20 T cell receptor beta chains reported below all come from one sample, sequenced in a study of shared clonotypes between healthy human individuals. Clones were sequenced by immunoSEQ multiplex PCR, and TCRdb holds only the in-frame ones, with some missing. The sample contains about 120,000 clones, about 71% of which appear only once. Material for sequencing was memory CD8+ T cells sorted from blood. Regarding subset: CD45RO+ cells pooled with CCR7-negative TemRA cells. These receptors all come from a woman in her 30s in good health.

The rearrangement uses TRBV19 and TRBJ1-5; 7 nucleotides match TRBD1. The CDR3 extends over 15 amino acids. Germline CDR1 LNHDA, CDR2 SQIVND (reference sequence). V lost 9 bases, J lost 2 bases, and 10 bases stayed unmatched. This CDR3 is CASSSTGSGNQPQHF. The CDR3 region has the DNA TGTGCCAGCAGCTCGACAGGGTCAGGCAATCAGCCCCAGCATTTT.

J is TRBJ2-7 and V is TRBV28, with D possibly matching TRBD1 (6 bases). The CDR3 covers 14 residues. Between the trimmed V and J ends, which lost 3 bases and 1 base, there was a span of 10 bases. Germline-derived CDR1 and CDR2 are MDHEN and SYDVKM. The CDR3 is CASSFIGQSYEQYF. CDR3 DNA sequence: TGTGCCAGCAGTTTTATAGGACAGTCCTACGAGCAGTACTTC. The full variable domain, in which reference TRBV28 and TRBJ2-7 provide the parts outside the CDR3, is DVKVTQSSRYLVKRTGEKVFLECVQDMDHENMFWYRQDPGLGLRLIYFSYDVKMKEKGDIPEGYSVSREKKERFSLILESASTNQTSMYLCASSFIGQSYEQYFGPGTRLTVT.

The rearrangement uses TRBV7-9 and TRBJ2-6; the D call may be TRBD1 or TRBD2 (6 bases each). Between the trimmed V and J ends, which lost 4 bases and 0 bases, there was a span of 10 bases. The germline gives CDR1 SEHNR, CDR2 FQNEAQ (reference sequence). This CDR3 is 16 amino acids long. The CDR3 DNA reads TGTGCCAGCAGCTCTAAGGGGGGCTCTGGGGCCAACGTCCTGACTTTC. As protein: CASSSKGGSGANVLTF.

J is TRBJ2-7 and V is TRBV19; TRBD1 matches 8 bases. This CDR3 is built from 11 residues. The germline CDR1 and CDR2 sequences are LNHDA and SQIVND (reference sequence). V shed 9 bases and J 3 bases; nucleotides not matched to a gene: 1. CDR3: CASGQGYEQYF. The CDR3 nucleotides read TGTGCCAGCGGACAGGGCTACGAGCAGTACTTC.

The chain carries TRBV19 and TRBJ2-1, with 9 bases identical to TRBD2. Germline V gives CDR1 LNHDA, CDR2 SQIVND (reference sequence). The trim removed 10 bases at V and 7 bases at J, leaving 11 bases unmatched. The CDR3 consists of 14 residues. The CDR3, as DNA: TGTGCCACCCGGGAGGTAGCGGGGGTAAATGAGCAGTTCTTC. Residues: CATREVAGVNEQFF.

CDR3 region: CASSWGTTTGELFF. The DNA of the CDR3 is TGCGCCAGCAGCTGGGGGACAACCACCGGGGAGCTGTTTTTT. The chain links TRBV5-1 to TRBJ2-2, with a tentative D call TRBD1 (6 bases). Trimming took off 3 bases at V and 4 bases at J, with 10 bases between the two ends. This CDR3 has 14 amino acids. Germline V gene data show CDR1 as SGHRS and CDR2 as YFSETQ.

Only a few counts were recorded for this clone. Additional DNA sequences in this sample encode the identical CDR3. The chain uses TRBV5-1 and TRBJ2-1, with 7 nucleotides matching TRBD2. Trimming took 0 bases from V and 3 from J; bases not matched to a gene: 3. Germline CDR1 reads SGHRS; CDR2 reads YFSETQ. CDR3 length: 15 amino acids. CDR3 DNA sequence: TGCGCCAGCAGCTTGGAGTCTAGCGGCTACAATGAGCAGTTCTTC. It translates to CASSLESSGYNEQFF.

This clone was observed a few times. This sequence joins TRBV7-2 and TRBJ2-1; tentative D call: TRBD2 (6 bases). Germline-derived CDR1 and CDR2 are SGHTA and FQGNSA. This CDR3 is built from 17 residues. Trimming stripped 1 base from V and 6 bases from J, with 19 bases between. The CDR3 DNA sequence: TGTGCCAGCAGCTTAGGCGCGCGCCCGGGACTCCGCAATGAGCAGTTCTTC. It translates to CASSLGARPGLRNEQFF. Combining the CDR3 with reference TRBV7-2 and TRBJ2-1 gives the whole variable domain GAGVSQSPSNKVTEKGKDVELRCDPISGHTALYWYRQSLGQGLEFLIYFQGNSAPDKSGLPSDRFSAERTGGSVSTLTIQRTQQEDSAVYLCASSLGARPGLRNEQFFGPGTRLTVL.

V gene TRBV29-1 combines with J gene TRBJ2-5; weak D call: TRBD2 (6 bases). This CDR3 comprises 14 residues. CDR1 is SQVTM, CDR2 ANQGSEA, per germline. V lost 0 bases and J lost 5, with 13 bases in between. As DNA, the CDR3 is TGCAGCGTTGAAGAAGGCGGGGCTGGGGAGACCCAGTACTTC. This codes for CSVEEGGAGETQYF.

This chain connects TRBV5-1 to TRBJ2-7; D gene ambiguous. CDR3 length: 15 residues. The germline CDR1 and CDR2 sequences are SGHRS and YFSETQ. V lost 5 bases and J lost 0, with 15 bases in between. The CDR3 here is CASRPRHSTSYEQYF. The CDR3, as DNA: TGCGCCAGCAGACCTCGACATTCTACCTCCTACGAGCAGTACTTC. The full variable domain, rest sourced from reference TRBV5-1 and TRBJ2-7, is KAGVTQTPRYLIKTRGQQVTLSCSPISGHRSVSWYQQTPGQGLQFLFEYFSETQRNKGNFPGRFSGRQFSNSRSEMNVSTLELGDSALYLCASRPRHSTSYEQYFGPGTRLTVT.

In its sample, this clone was seen a few times. The chain couples TRBV28 to TRBJ2-7; no definite D call. V was clipped by 5 bases and J by 0 bases, with 11 bases between them. CDR3 length equals 14 residues. The V gene's germline CDR1 is MDHEN and CDR2 SYDVKM. The CDR3 protein is CASSKLRSSYEQYF. CDR3 DNA: TGTGCCAGCAGTAAACTTCGGAGCTCCTACGAGCAGTACTTC.

The V and J genes are TRBV15 and TRBJ2-1; maybe TRBD2 (6 bases). The ends were cut back, 0 bases at V and 12 bases at J, with 15 bases in the middle. The germline gives CDR1 LNHNV, CDR2 YYDKDF (reference sequence). The CDR3 covers 14 residues. The CDR3 bases are TGTGCCACCAGCAGAGATTTGGAGGGGAACGCGCAGTTCTTC. Translated, it gives CATSRDLEGNAQFF.

The CDR3 reads CASSTSTSGRTTYNEQFF. CDR3 sequence (DNA): TGTGCCAGCAGTACCTCAACTAGCGGGAGGACCACCTACAATGAGCAGTTCTTC. The chain links TRBV28 to TRBJ2-1, with 12 bases identical to TRBD2. V lost 5 bases and J lost 2; bases outside the gene matches: 10. Germline lookup yields CDR1 MDHEN and CDR2 SYDVKM. This CDR3 comprises 18 residues.

This clone was counted between two and nine times. The sample holds other DNA sequences that translate to the same CDR3. The chain has TRBV6-6 and TRBJ2-3; D gene unclear. The V and J ends lost 2 bases and 4 bases respectively, with 4 bases between them. This CDR3 contains 12 residues. Germline loops: CDR1 MNHNY, CDR2 SVGAGI (reference sequence). This CDR3 is CASSYGPDTQYF. In DNA, the CDR3 is TGTGCCAGCAGTTACGGACCAGATACGCAGTATTTT.

This clone has only a few counts. In nucleotides, the CDR3 is TGTGCCAGCAGCCCCACTAGGACAGGGGAGCAGTACTTC. Encoded protein: CASSPTRTGEQYF. J is TRBJ2-5 and V is TRBV9, with 9 bases lining up with TRBD1. V shed 4 bases and J 11 bases; nucleotides not matched to a gene: 9. Germline assignment: CDR1 SGDLS and CDR2 YYNGEE. CDR3 size: 13 residues.

The V and J genes are TRBV15 and TRBJ1-5; D remains ambiguous. Germline V CDR1 and CDR2: LNHNV, YYDKDF (reference sequence). Deletions cut 0 bases from V and 5 bases from J, with 23 bases between. This CDR3 is built from 19 residues. The CDR3 DNA follows: TGTGCCACCAGCAGAGACCACACAACCCGCGACGGAGCCTATCAGCCCCAGCATTTT. It translates to CATSRDHTTRDGAYQPQHF.

The genes are TRBV25-1 and TRBJ2-7; TRBD1 agrees at 11 bases. This CDR3 is built from 15 residues. Looked up from germline, CDR1 is MGHDK and CDR2 is SYGVNS. Trimming removed 4 bases from V and 2 bases from J; junction bases left unmatched: 4. The CDR3: CASSGRDRGTYEQYF. The CDR3 nucleotides read TGTGCCAGCAGTGGCCGGGACAGGGGGACCTACGAGCAGTACTTC.

The chain has TRBV7-8 and TRBJ1-3, with D maybe TRBD1 (5 bases). The germline gives CDR1 SGHVS, CDR2 FQNEAQ. Trimming took 6 bases from V and 4 from J, leaving 19 bases between them. There are 16 residues in the CDR3. The CDR3 nucleotides read TGTGCCAGCAGGCGACAGTTTACTCTTTCCGGAAACACCATATATTTT. Translated: CASRRQFTLSGNTIYF.

The chain links TRBV19 to TRBJ1-1; D remains ambiguous. Germline CDR1 LNHDA, CDR2 SQIVND (reference sequence). The CDR3 covers 14 residues. V was trimmed by 5 bases and J by 4 bases, leaving 14 bases between them. The CDR3 DNA sequence: TGTGCCAGTAGTCCCCCCGGAGGTGGCACTGAAGCTTTCTTT. This codes for CASSPPGGGTEAFF.

The chain carries TRBV6-5 and TRBJ1-4; D possibly corresponds to TRBD1 (6 bases). Germline V lookup: CDR1 MNHEY, CDR2 SVGAGI. Trimming left V 4 bases short and J 7 bases short, with 16 bases between. The CDR3 runs to 15 residues. The CDR3 nucleotides are TGTGCCAGCAGTTGCCTTCGGGGGGGCTGTGAAAAACTGTTTTTT. Translated, it gives CASSCLRGGCEKLFF.